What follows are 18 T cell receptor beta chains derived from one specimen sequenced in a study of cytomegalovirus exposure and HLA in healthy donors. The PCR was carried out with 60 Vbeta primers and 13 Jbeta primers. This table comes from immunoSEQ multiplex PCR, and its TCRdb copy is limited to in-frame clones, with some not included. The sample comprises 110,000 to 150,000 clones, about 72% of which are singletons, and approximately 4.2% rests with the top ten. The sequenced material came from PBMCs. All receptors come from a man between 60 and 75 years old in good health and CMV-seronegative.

CDR3 DNA: TGTGCCTGGAGTTACGGGGGGACCTACGAGCAGTACTTC. This gives the protein CAWSYGGTYEQYF. This chain joins TRBV30 and TRBJ2-7; 7 bases line up with TRBD2. The CDR3 extends over 13 amino acids. The trim removed 2 bases at V and 2 bases at J, leaving 3 bases unmatched. From germline, CDR1 is GTSNPN and CDR2 SVGIG (reference sequence). Supplemented by reference TRBV30 and TRBJ2-7, the full variable domain reads SQTIHQWPATLVQPVGSPLSLECTVEGTSNPNLYWYRQAAGRGLQLLFYSVGIGQISSEVPQNLSASRPQDRQFILSSKKLLLSDSGFYLCAWSYGGTYEQYFGPGTRLTVT.

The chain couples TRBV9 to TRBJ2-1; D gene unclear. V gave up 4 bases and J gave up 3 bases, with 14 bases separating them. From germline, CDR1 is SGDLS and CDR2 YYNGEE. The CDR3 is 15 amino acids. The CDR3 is CASSNSESLYNEQFF. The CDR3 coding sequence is TGTGCCAGCAGCAACTCTGAATCTCTCTACAATGAGCAGTTCTTC.

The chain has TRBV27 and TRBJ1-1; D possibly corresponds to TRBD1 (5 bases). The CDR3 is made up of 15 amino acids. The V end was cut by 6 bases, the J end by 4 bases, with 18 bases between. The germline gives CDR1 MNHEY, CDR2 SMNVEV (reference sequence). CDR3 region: CASRMMGGEGTEAFF. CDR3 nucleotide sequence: TGTGCCAGCAGAATGATGGGGGGGGAGGGCACTGAAGCTTTCTTT.

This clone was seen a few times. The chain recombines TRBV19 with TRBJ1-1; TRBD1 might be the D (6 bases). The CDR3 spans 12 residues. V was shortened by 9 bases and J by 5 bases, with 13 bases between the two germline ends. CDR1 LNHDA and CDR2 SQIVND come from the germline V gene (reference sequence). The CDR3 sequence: CASTQGRTEAFF. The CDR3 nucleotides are TGTGCCAGCACACAGGGAAGAACTGAAGCTTTCTTT.

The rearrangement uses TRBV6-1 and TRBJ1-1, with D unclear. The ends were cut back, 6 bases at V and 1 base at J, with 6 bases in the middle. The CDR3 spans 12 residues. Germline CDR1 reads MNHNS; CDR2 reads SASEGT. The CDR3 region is CASSLRNTEAFF. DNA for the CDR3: TGTGCCAGCAGCCTACGGAACACTGAAGCTTTCTTT.

CDR3 coding DNA: TGTGCCAGCAGCTTACTAGCGGGAGCGACCTACGAGCAGTACTTC. Amino acid sequence: CASSLLAGATYEQYF. The V gene is TRBV7-3, the J gene TRBJ2-7; 10 bases are shared with TRBD2. The CDR3 sequence is 15 residues long. V lost 2 bases, J lost 2 bases, and 3 bases stayed unmatched. CDR1 and CDR2 from the germline V gene are SGHTA and FQGTGA.

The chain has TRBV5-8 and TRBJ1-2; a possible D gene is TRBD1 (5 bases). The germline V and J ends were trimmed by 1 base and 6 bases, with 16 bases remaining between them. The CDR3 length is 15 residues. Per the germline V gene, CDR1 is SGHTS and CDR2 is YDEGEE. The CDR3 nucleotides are TGTGCCAGCAGCTTGTCCAGGGAACCTTCCCATGGCTACACCTTC. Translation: CASSLSREPSHGYTF.

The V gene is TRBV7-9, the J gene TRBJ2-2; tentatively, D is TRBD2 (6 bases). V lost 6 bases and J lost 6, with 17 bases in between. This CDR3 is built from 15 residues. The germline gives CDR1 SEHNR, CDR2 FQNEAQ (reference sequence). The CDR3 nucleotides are TGTGCCAGCAGTCGGGGGACGATTGGGCCCGGGGAGCTGTTTTTT. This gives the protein CASSRGTIGPGELFF. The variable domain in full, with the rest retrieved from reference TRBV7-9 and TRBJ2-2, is DTGVSQNPRHKITKRGQNVTFRCDPISEHNRLYWYRQTLGQGPEFLTYFQNEAQLEKSRLLSDRFSAERPKGSFSTLEIQRTEQGDSAMYLCASSRGTIGPGELFFGEGSRLTVL.

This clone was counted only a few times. CDR3 nucleotides: TGTGCTAGTGGTTTGGTACTAGGGGGACAGGACTACCCTGGGACTGAAGCTTTCTTT. Translation: CASGLVLGGQDYPGTEAFF. The rearrangement links TRBV12-5 to TRBJ1-1; 8 bases match TRBD1. Germline V gene data show CDR1 as LGHNT and CDR2 as FRNRAP. The CDR3 consists of 19 residues. The trim removed 0 bases at V and 5 bases at J, leaving 17 bases unmatched.

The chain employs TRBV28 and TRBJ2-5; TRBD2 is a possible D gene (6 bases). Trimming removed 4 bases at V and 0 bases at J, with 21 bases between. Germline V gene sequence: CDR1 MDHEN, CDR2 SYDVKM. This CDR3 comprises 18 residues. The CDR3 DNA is TGTGCCAGCAGTTGGGGTTTCGGGAGTCTTGGTGACCAAGAGACCCAGTACTTC. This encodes CASSWGFGSLGDQETQYF.

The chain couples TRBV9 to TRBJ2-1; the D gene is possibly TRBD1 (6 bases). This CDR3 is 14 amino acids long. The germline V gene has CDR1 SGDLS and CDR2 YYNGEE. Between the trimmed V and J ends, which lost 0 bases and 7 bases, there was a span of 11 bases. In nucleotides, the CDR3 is TGTGCCAGCAGCGTAGAACCCAGGGGTAATGAGCAGTTCTTC. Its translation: CASSVEPRGNEQFF.

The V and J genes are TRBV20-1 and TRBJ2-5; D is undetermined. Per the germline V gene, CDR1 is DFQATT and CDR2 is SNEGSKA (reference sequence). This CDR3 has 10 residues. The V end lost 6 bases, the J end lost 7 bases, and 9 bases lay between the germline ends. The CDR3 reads CSAYDSTQYF. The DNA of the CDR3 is TGCAGTGCCTACGATTCGACCCAGTACTTC.

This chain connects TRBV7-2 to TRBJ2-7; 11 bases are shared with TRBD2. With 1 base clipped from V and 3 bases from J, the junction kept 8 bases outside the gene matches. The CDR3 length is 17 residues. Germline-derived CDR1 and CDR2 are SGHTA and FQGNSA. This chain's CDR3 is CASSLEGLAVPGYEQYF. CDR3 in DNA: TGTGCCAGCAGCTTAGAGGGACTAGCGGTACCAGGCTACGAGCAGTACTTC.

In DNA form, the CDR3 reads TGTGCCAGCAGCAGGACAGATAGTAACTATGGCTACACCTTC. Its protein is CASSRTDSNYGYTF. The chain links TRBV6-5 to TRBJ1-2; tentative D call: TRBD1 (6 bases). The CDR3 runs 14 residues. Trimming took off 6 bases at V and 1 base at J, with 12 bases between the two ends. The V gene's germline CDR1 is MNHEY and CDR2 SVGAGI.

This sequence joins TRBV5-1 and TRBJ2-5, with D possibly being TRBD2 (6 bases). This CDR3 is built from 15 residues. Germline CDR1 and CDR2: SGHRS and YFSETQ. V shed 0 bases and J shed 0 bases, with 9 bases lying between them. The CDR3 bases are TGCGCCAGCAGCTTGGCGATAGCGGACCAAGAGACCCAGTACTTC. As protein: CASSLAIADQETQYF.

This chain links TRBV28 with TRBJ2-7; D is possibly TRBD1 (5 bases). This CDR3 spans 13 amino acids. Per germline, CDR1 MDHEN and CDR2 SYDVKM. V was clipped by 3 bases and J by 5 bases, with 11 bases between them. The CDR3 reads CASSLALGDEQYF. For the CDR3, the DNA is TGTGCCAGCAGTTTGGCCCTAGGGGACGAGCAGTACTTC. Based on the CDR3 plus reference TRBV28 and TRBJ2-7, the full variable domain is DVKVTQSSRYLVKRTGEKVFLECVQDMDHENMFWYRQDPGLGLRLIYFSYDVKMKEKGDIPEGYSVSREKKERFSLILESASTNQTSMYLCASSLALGDEQYFGPGTRLTVT.

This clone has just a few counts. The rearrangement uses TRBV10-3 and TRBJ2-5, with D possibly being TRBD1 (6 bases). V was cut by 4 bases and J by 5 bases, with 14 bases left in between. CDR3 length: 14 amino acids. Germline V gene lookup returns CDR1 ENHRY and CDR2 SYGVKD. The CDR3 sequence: CAISGGGVGETQYF. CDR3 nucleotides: TGTGCCATCAGTGGAGGGGGAGTAGGTGAGACCCAGTACTTC.

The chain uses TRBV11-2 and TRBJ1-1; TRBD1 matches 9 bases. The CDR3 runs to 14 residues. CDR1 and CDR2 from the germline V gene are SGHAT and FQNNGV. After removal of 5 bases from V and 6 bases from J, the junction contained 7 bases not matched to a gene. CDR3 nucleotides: TGTGCCAGCAGCCCAGTACAGGGGGCCTCTGAAGCTTTCTTT. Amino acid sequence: CASSPVQGASEAFF.